This TCR beta chain comes out of a study of T cells in Graves' hyperthyroidism and ophthalmopathy. The study's findings and limits: The model's output predicted ophthalmopathy at a median of about 6.5 months prior to onset.

Using RNA transcripts as the source, TCR beta CDR3 regions were amplified. HTBI primers were used for first-round RT-PCR of the TCR CDR3. TCRdb re-analysed the multiplex PCR reads in MiXCR, keeping a single row per CDR3 protein. The sample carries hundreds of thousands of distinct CDR3 sequences, about 38% recorded once. In patients aged 18 to 65, hyperthyroidism was newly diagnosed, with duration under 2 months. In its sample, this clonotype was seen many times. Its antigen is undetermined. This CDR3 spans 13 amino acids. Germline CDR1 is DFQATT and CDR2 is SNEGSKA (reference sequence). Trimming removed 3 bases at V and 4 bases at J, with 9 bases between.

The sequenced material came from blood. V gene TRBV20-1 combines with J gene TRBJ1-4, with D unclear. The source of this sequence is a man younger than 35 with Graves' hyperthyroidism. The DNA of the CDR3 is TGCAGTGCTAGCTGGCAGAGTAATGAAAAACTGTTTTTT. It codes for CSASWQSNEKLFF.